This T cell receptor beta chain was identified during a study of STAT5B mutations in CD4+ large granular lymphocyte leukemia. With 6 bases clipped from V and 4 bases from J, the junction kept 2 bases outside the gene matches. Germline V CDR1 and CDR2: MDHEN, SYDVKM. The CDR3 is made up of 13 amino acids. As to this clone: Its antigen is unidentified.

Study-wide results and limits: Compared with healthy controls (2/35), patient top clones favored TRBV06 (8/27). No patients shared main leukemic clonotypes, though around 24% appeared at low frequency elsewhere. Patient CD4-sorted repertoires stayed more clonal than healthy ones after leukemic-clone removal.

The method was immunoSEQ multiplex PCR; TCRdb's version includes in-frame clones alone and lacks a portion of them. The table records around 43,000 clones, approximately 83% of them present only once. Sequencing was done on a sample of CD4+ T cells from blood buffy coats. The rearrangement links TRBV28 to TRBJ1-5; 8 bases map to TRBD1. This sequence was found in a human donor in good health. The CDR3 region is CASRTGVNQPQHF. DNA of the CDR3: TGTGCCAGCAGGACAGGGGTTAATCAGCCCCAGCATTTT. Full variable domain (missing parts from reference TRBV28 and TRBJ1-5): DVKVTQSSRYLVKRTGEKVFLECVQDMDHENMFWYRQDPGLGLRLIYFSYDVKMKEKGDIPEGYSVSREKKERFSLILESASTNQTSMYLCASRTGVNQPQHFGDGTRLSIL.